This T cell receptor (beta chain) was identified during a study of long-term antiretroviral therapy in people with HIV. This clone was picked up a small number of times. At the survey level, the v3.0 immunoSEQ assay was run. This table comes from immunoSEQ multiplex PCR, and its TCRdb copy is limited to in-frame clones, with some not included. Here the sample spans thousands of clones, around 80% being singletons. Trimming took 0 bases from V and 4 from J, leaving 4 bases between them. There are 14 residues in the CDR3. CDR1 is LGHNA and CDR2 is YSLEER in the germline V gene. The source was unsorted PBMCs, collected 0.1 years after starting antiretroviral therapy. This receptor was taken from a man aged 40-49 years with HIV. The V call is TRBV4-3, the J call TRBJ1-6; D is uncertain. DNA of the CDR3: TGCGCCAGCAGCCAAGATAAGTATAATTCACCCCTCCACTTT. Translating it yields CASSQDKYNSPLHF.